The 28 T cell receptor beta chains reported below all come from one sample, sequenced in a study of cytomegalovirus exposure and HLA in healthy donors. Vbeta (60) and Jbeta (13) primers were used in the PCR. The method was immunoSEQ multiplex PCR; TCRdb's version includes in-frame clones alone and lacks a portion of them. The table includes 100,000 to 150,000 clones, over 75% detected once. Sequenced input: PBMCs. All receptors derive from a boy aged 5-17 years in good health and CMV-seronegative.

V is TRBV27 and J is TRBJ2-1; 13 bases match TRBD2. The CDR3 consists of 15 residues. V was clipped by 3 bases and J by 9 bases; unmatched bases: 5. CDR1 is MNHEY, CDR2 SMNVEV, per germline (reference sequence). CDR3 sequence: CASSFTSGRAGEQFF. CDR3 nucleotides: TGTGCCAGCAGTTTTACTAGCGGGAGGGCCGGTGAGCAGTTCTTC.

The chain uses TRBV27 and TRBJ2-7; TRBD1 might be the D (6 bases). Germline CDR1 is MNHEY and CDR2 is SMNVEV (reference sequence). The CDR3 totals 15 residues. V dropped 4 bases and J dropped 3 bases, with 16 bases sitting between them. The CDR3 DNA reads as TGTGCCAGCAGTTCCGGCCCCGGGACAAGCTACGAGCAGTACTTC. Protein sequence: CASSSGPGTSYEQYF.

The gene calls are TRBV6-1 and TRBJ2-7, with no clear D. This CDR3 is 13 amino acids long. Per the germline V gene, CDR1 is MNHNS and CDR2 is SASEGT. The V end was cut by 6 bases, the J end by 4 bases, with 13 bases between. The CDR3, as DNA: TGTGCCAGCAGCTATGGTTCCGATTACGAGCAGTACTTC. It translates to CASSYGSDYEQYF.

The chain couples TRBV7-2 to TRBJ1-2; maybe TRBD1 (5 bases). Per the germline V gene, CDR1 is SGHTA and CDR2 is FQGNSA. With 5 bases removed from V and 5 bases from J, the gap between germline ends came to 12 bases. The CDR3 runs to 13 residues. The CDR3 region is CASSRGTAYGYTF. In nucleotides, the CDR3 is TGTGCCAGCAGCCGGGGGACGGCGTATGGCTACACCTTC. Based on the CDR3 plus reference TRBV7-2 and TRBJ1-2, the full variable domain is GAGVSQSPSNKVTEKGKDVELRCDPISGHTALYWYRQSLGQGLEFLIYFQGNSAPDKSGLPSDRFSAERTGGSVSTLTIQRTQQEDSAVYLCASSRGTAYGYTFGSGTRLTVV.

The V call is TRBV7-3, the J call TRBJ2-5; no reliable D call. The germline V gene has CDR1 SGHTA and CDR2 FQGTGA. The CDR3 is 13 residues long. Trimming shortened V by 2 bases and J by 4 bases, and 8 bases separated the two germline ends. CDR3 protein: CASSLDMRETQYF. The CDR3 nucleotides read TGTGCCAGCAGCTTAGATATGAGAGAGACCCAGTACTTC.

The chain carries TRBV4-2 and TRBJ2-2, with 13 bases matching TRBD2. Germline V CDR1 and CDR2: LGHNA, YNFKEQ. This CDR3 region has 21 residues. The J segment lost 0 bases and the V segment lost 3 bases, leaving 13 bases of the junction unmatched. The CDR3 loop is CASSHRKSPTSGRTNTGELFF. The CDR3 DNA follows: TGTGCCAGCAGCCACAGAAAGAGTCCGACTAGCGGGAGGACGAACACCGGGGAGCTGTTTTTT.

The V and J genes are TRBV7-9 and TRBJ1-2; D ambiguous. Trimming shortened V by 5 bases and J by 1 base, and 8 bases separated the two germline ends. This CDR3 has 13 amino acids. CDR1 is SEHNR, CDR2 FQNEAQ, per germline (reference sequence). Here the CDR3 DNA reads TGTGCCAGCAGCCAAATTTTTAACTATGGCTACACCTTC. Its protein is CASSQIFNYGYTF.

The chain employs TRBV18 and TRBJ1-5; maybe TRBD1 (5 bases). Trimming took off 3 bases at V and 1 base at J, with 10 bases between the two ends. CDR1 and CDR2 (germline): KGHSH, LQKENI. The CDR3 runs 15 residues. Written as DNA, the CDR3 is TGTGCCAGCTCACCCCGCGGACAAAGCAATCAGCCCCAGCATTTT. It is translated as CASSPRGQSNQPQHF.

The gene calls are TRBV11-2 and TRBJ2-7; TRBD2 might be the D (5 bases). The CDR3 runs to 15 residues. CDR1 SGHAT and CDR2 FQNNGV come from the germline V gene. V lost 1 base, J lost 2 bases, and 12 bases lay in between. CDR3 sequence reads: CASSLASGSPYEQYF. The CDR3 DNA reads TGTGCCAGCAGCTTAGCGAGCGGCTCCCCCTACGAGCAGTACTTC.

The chain has TRBV30 and TRBJ1-1, with TRBD1 as a possible D gene (5 bases). V shed 5 bases and J shed 1 base, with 8 bases lying between them. This CDR3 spans 12 amino acids. Per the germline V gene, CDR1 is GTSNPN and CDR2 is SVGIG (reference sequence). As DNA, the CDR3 is TGTGCCTGGTCCCAGGGGAACACTGAAGCTTTCTTT. It yields the protein CAWSQGNTEAFF.

V usage is TRBV15 and J usage is TRBJ2-1; D unclear. The germline V gene encodes CDR1 LNHNV and CDR2 YYDKDF (reference sequence). The CDR3 length is 12 residues. The V end was cut by 3 bases, the J end by 8 bases, with 8 bases between. CDR3 loop: CATSSLVDEQFF. The CDR3 region has the DNA TGTGCCACCAGCAGTCTAGTGGATGAGCAGTTCTTC.

This clone was found once. The chain employs TRBV9 and TRBJ2-7; D might be TRBD2 (6 bases). V lost 1 base, J lost 0 bases, and 11 bases lay in between. The germline gives CDR1 SGDLS, CDR2 YYNGEE. The CDR3 consists of 15 residues. The CDR3 DNA reads TGTGCCAGCAGCGTATCCCCCGGGAGCTCCTACGAGCAGTACTTC. It translates to CASSVSPGSSYEQYF. The full variable domain, with the rest looked up from reference TRBV9 and TRBJ2-7, is DSGVTQTPKHLITATGQRVTLRCSPRSGDLSVYWYQQSLDQGLQFLIQYYNGEERAKGNILERFSAQQFPDLHSELNLSSLELGDSALYFCASSVSPGSSYEQYFGPGTRLTVT.

This clone has only a few counts. The CDR3 sequence: CASSQGQGPTEAFF. The CDR3 DNA follows: TGTGCCAGCAGCCAAGGTCAGGGTCCCACTGAAGCTTTCTTT. The V call is TRBV4-2, the J call TRBJ1-1; tentatively, D is TRBD1 (5 bases). The CDR3 extends over 14 amino acids. V lost 1 base, J lost 4 bases, and 10 bases lay in between. Germline values: CDR1 LGHNA, CDR2 YNFKEQ.

This chain joins TRBV5-1 and TRBJ2-3; 10 bases map to TRBD2. CDR1 is SGHRS, CDR2 YFSETQ, per germline. This CDR3 spans 16 amino acids. After removal of 0 bases from V and 5 bases from J, the junction contained 6 bases not matched to a gene. The CDR3 nucleotides are TGCGCCAGCAGCTTGGAAGAGCGGGGGGGCCGAGATACGCAGTATTTT. It encodes CASSLEERGGRDTQYF. Variable domain in full (rest from reference TRBV5-1 and TRBJ2-3): KAGVTQTPRYLIKTRGQQVTLSCSPISGHRSVSWYQQTPGQGLQFLFEYFSETQRNKGNFPGRFSGRQFSNSRSEMNVSTLELGDSALYLCASSLEERGGRDTQYFGPGTRLTVL.

The chain recombines TRBV19 with TRBJ1-4; TRBD1 matches 8 bases. V was clipped by 4 bases and J by 4 bases; unmatched bases: 5. This CDR3 comprises 15 residues. Germline V gives CDR1 LNHDA, CDR2 SQIVND (reference sequence). The CDR3 DNA reads TGTGCCAGTAGTAATGACAGGGGAGTTAATGAAAAACTGTTTTTT. The encoded protein is CASSNDRGVNEKLFF.

V is TRBV7-8 and J is TRBJ1-3; no reliable D call. The germline V and J ends were trimmed by 7 bases and 0 bases, with 10 bases remaining between them. Germline CDR1 and CDR2: SGHVS and FQNEAQ. The CDR3 contains 14 residues. CDR3 DNA: TGTGCCAGCATCCGAGGTTACTCTGGAAACACCATATATTTT. Its translation is CASIRGYSGNTIYF.

The chain carries TRBV7-9 and TRBJ2-7, with a possible D match to TRBD2 (6 bases). The germline V gene encodes CDR1 SEHNR and CDR2 FQNEAQ (reference sequence). This CDR3 has 16 amino acids. Trimming pared 1 base from V and 2 bases from J, leaving 15 bases between. CDR3 loop: CASSLDRGLQTYEQYF. The CDR3 DNA reads as TGTGCCAGCAGCTTAGATCGGGGGTTACAGACCTACGAGCAGTACTTC.

V and J are TRBV4-3 and TRBJ2-7, with D possibly being TRBD1 (5 bases). The length of the CDR3 is 13 residues. V shed 0 bases and J shed 3 bases, with 6 bases lying between them. CDR1 and CDR2 from the germline V gene are LGHNA and YSLEER. CDR3 DNA: TGCGCCAGCAGCCAAGAAAGGGGCTACGAGCAGTACTTC. Protein sequence: CASSQERGYEQYF.

Regarding this clone: One end of the junction fails to match germline, which may point to a read error. This rearrangement joins TRBV7-7 to TRBJ1-5, with 10 bases matching TRBD1. The CDR3 runs to 18 residues. Germline CDR1 reads SSHAT; CDR2 reads FNYEAQ (reference sequence). CDR3 bases: TGTGCTAGCAGCACCCCAATAAAGGGACAGGGGATAAGGCAGCCCCAGCATTTT. As protein: CASSTPIKGQGIRQPQHF.

The genes are TRBV9 and TRBJ2-1; TRBD2 matches at 8 bases. Germline CDR1 and CDR2: SGDLS and YYNGEE. After removal of 2 bases from V and 5 bases from J, the junction contained 6 bases not matched to a gene. The CDR3 is made up of 15 amino acids. The CDR3 spells CASSVGGGNHNEQFF. The CDR3 nucleotides read TGTGCCAGCAGCGTGGGCGGGGGGAACCACAATGAGCAGTTCTTC.

The V call is TRBV7-8, the J call TRBJ1-2; 8 bases are shared with TRBD1. V was pared by 0 bases and J by 7 bases, with 7 bases of the junction left unmatched. The CDR3 extends over 15 amino acids. The germline V gene encodes CDR1 SGHVS and CDR2 FQNEAQ. The CDR3 reads CASSLAHTGGSGYTF. Written as DNA, the CDR3 is TGTGCCAGCAGCTTAGCCCACACAGGGGGAAGTGGCTACACCTTC.

The rearrangement joins TRBV15 to TRBJ2-7; the D gene is possibly TRBD2 (7 bases). The CDR3 consists of 16 residues. V lost 0 bases and J 4 bases, leaving 16 bases between the germline ends. Germline values: CDR1 LNHNV, CDR2 YYDKDF (reference sequence). As DNA, the CDR3 is TGTGCCACCAGCAGAGATCGGGGGGCTCCCGAATACGAGCAGTACTTC. Translating it yields CATSRDRGAPEYEQYF.

The V call is TRBV19, the J call TRBJ2-7, with 13 bases that match TRBD2. This CDR3 has 15 amino acids. Unmatched junction bases numbered 7, after V lost 5 bases and J lost 6 bases. The germline V gene has CDR1 LNHDA and CDR2 SQIVND (reference sequence). In DNA, the CDR3 is TGTGCCAGTAGTGTTTGGACTAGCGGGAGCCCCGAGCAGTACTTC. This sequence encodes CASSVWTSGSPEQYF.

The rearrangement uses TRBV14 and TRBJ2-7; D might be TRBD1 (7 bases). The V gene's germline CDR1 is SGHDN and CDR2 FVKESK. V was clipped by 0 bases and J by 2 bases, with 20 bases between them. The CDR3 has 18 amino acids. The CDR3: CASSQDLKWGDSTYEQYF. Written as DNA, the CDR3 is TGTGCCAGCAGCCAAGATTTAAAATGGGGGGACAGTACCTACGAGCAGTACTTC.

The chain links TRBV10-3 to TRBJ1-2; D is ambiguous. The ends were cut back, 7 bases at V and 5 bases at J, with 20 bases in the middle. Looked up from germline, CDR1 is ENHRY and CDR2 is SYGVKD. This CDR3 spans 15 amino acids. The DNA of the CDR3 is TGTGCCATCACCGTCGAACAAACGATAGCATATGGCTACACCTTC. Its protein is CAITVEQTIAYGYTF.

J is TRBJ2-7 and V is TRBV27; TRBD2 might be the D (5 bases). Germline V CDR1 and CDR2: MNHEY, SMNVEV (reference sequence). The CDR3 is 14 amino acids. V was clipped by 5 bases and J by 0 bases, with 11 bases between them. CDR3 bases: TGTGCCAGCAGTGAACAAGGGAGCTCCTACGAGCAGTACTTC. Amino acid sequence: CASSEQGSSYEQYF.

The chain couples TRBV6-6 to TRBJ2-5; TRBD1 matches at 7 bases. V dropped 2 bases and J dropped 4; count of bases not matched to a gene: 7. Germline CDR1 MNHNY, CDR2 SVGAGI (reference sequence). This CDR3 is built from 15 residues. The DNA of the CDR3 is TGTGCCAGCAGTTACCCCCCGACAGGGAGAGAGACCCAGTACTTC. As protein: CASSYPPTGRETQYF.

The CDR3 nucleotides read TGTGCCAGCAGCTTAGACGGGATCAAAAACATTCAGTACTTC. It codes for CASSLDGIKNIQYF. This rearrangement joins TRBV7-8 to TRBJ2-4; TRBD2 might be the D (5 bases). The CDR3 length is 14 residues. Trimming stripped 1 base from V and 3 bases from J, with 7 bases between. Germline lookup yields CDR1 SGHVS and CDR2 FQNEAQ.